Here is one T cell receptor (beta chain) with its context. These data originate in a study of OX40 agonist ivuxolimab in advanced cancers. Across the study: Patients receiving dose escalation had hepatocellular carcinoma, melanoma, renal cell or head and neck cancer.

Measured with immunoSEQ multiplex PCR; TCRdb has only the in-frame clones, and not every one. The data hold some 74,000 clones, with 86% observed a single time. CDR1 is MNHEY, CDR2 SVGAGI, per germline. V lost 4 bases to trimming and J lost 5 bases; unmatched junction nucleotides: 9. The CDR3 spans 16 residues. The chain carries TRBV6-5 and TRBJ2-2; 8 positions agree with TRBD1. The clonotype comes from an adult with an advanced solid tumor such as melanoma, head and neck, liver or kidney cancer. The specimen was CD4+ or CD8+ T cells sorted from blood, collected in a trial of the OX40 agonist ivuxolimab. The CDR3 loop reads CASSSQTGAPTGELFF. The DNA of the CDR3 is TGTGCCAGCAGTTCCCAGACAGGGGCGCCAACCGGGGAGCTGTTTTTT.